The sequence of this TCR beta chain was determined in a study of OX40 agonist ivuxolimab in advanced cancers. With regard to the full study: Ivuxolimab was an agonistic, fully human IgG2 monoclonal antibody directed against OX40 (CD134), a costimulatory receptor. In the dose-escalation cohort, around four fifths of patients were male, and the mean age was approximately 55 years, with a range of about 23 to 90. Intravenous ivuxolimab was administered to patients every 2 weeks at six dose levels: 0.01, 0.1, 0.3, 1.5, 3 and 10 mg/kg. The purpose of peripheral TCRbeta sequencing was to test whether ivuxolimab changed TCR sequence diversity and led to clonal T-cell expansion. Partial responses occurred in three dose-escalation patients: two with cutaneous melanoma and one with hepatocellular carcinoma. Prior anti-PD-1, anti-PD-L1 or anti-CTLA-4 therapy was permitted, and 40% of dose-escalation patients had received checkpoint inhibitors. Among the 52 dose-escalation patients, roughly 20 had hepatocellular carcinoma, around 15 melanoma, 9 renal cell carcinoma and 9 head and neck cancer. The paper covers the monotherapy dose-escalation part of the phase I ivuxolimab trial, which included N ≈ 50 patients. Summary of the overall study and its limitations: In the 0.1-3.0 mg/kg groups, partial responders had among the lowest normalized peripheral clonal expansion, particularly in CD8+ T cells. Low levels of normalized T-cell clonal expansion were also seen in some nonresponding patients. After ivuxolimab, expanded clones were on average more numerous among CD8+ T cells than among CD4+ T cells. The antigen specificity of the clonally expanded peripheral T cells was not determined. At doses of 0.1 to 3.0 mg/kg, clonal expansion of both CD4+ and CD8+ T cells in blood was seen between baseline and week 6.

The CDR3, from cysteine to phenylalanine, totals 14 residues. Just the 42-base CDR3 DNA is kept, in frame starting at base 1. CDR1 and CDR2 were assigned from the germline V gene as SGHRS and YFSETQ. V sheds 5 bases and J sheds 4 bases, leaving 12 bases between their ends. The trial excluded patients who had a history of autoimmune disease or were on systemic immunosuppression. Peripheral blood for TCR sequencing was collected from all dose cohorts at baseline, on cycle 4 day 1, and on cycle 7 day 1. The samples were drawn from a first-in-human, open-label, multicenter phase I dose-escalation trial of ivuxolimab. Adults with locally advanced or metastatic head and neck squamous cell, hepatocellular, melanoma or renal cell carcinoma were enrolled in the trial. Before TCR sequencing, CD4+ T cells and CD8+ T cells were sorted from peripheral blood as separate populations. Details on this clone: The antigen it binds to is not known. No base quality values were provided; no much bigger clone lies one nucleotide off.

Genomic DNA was isolated from the sorted cells so that the TCRbeta CDR3 region could be sequenced. The immunoSEQ Assay was used for sequencing of TCRbeta CDR3 regions. TCRdb provides this immuneACCESS table in a form limited to in-frame rearrangements. Some clones are lacking; in checked studies, under half of them reflect an unresolved V gene, and why the rest are absent is not known. The sample profile shows 100,000 to 150,000 clones; more than 85% of them were found once. Of the sample, more than 1% falls within the top ten clones. This chain is built from TRBV5-1 and TRBJ1-4, and perhaps TRBD1 as D gene, on 6 matching bases. This clonotype originated in an adult with an advanced solid tumor such as melanoma, head and neck, liver or kidney cancer. The material sequenced was CD4+ or CD8+ T cells sorted from blood, taken in a trial of the OX40 agonist ivuxolimab. The DNA reads as follows: TGCGCCAGCAGGCAGACAGGAATTAATGAAAAACTGTTTTTT. Its protein reads: CASRQTGINEKLFF.